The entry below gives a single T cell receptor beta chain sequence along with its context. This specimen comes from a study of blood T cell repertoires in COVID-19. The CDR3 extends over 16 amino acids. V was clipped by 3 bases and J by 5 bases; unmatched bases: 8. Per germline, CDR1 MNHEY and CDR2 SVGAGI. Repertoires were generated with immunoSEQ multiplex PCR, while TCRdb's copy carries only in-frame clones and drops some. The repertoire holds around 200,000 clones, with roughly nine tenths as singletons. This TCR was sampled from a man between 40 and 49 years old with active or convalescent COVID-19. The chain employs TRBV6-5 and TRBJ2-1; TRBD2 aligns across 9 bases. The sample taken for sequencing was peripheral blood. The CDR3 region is CASSYFASGTNNEQFF. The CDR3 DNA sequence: TGTGCCAGCAGTTATTTTGCTAGCGGGACAAACAATGAGCAGTTCTTC.